The rows below give T cell receptor beta chains drawn from one sample of a study of blood T cell repertoires in COVID-19. Sequencing used immunoSEQ multiplex PCR; TCRdb keeps in-frame clones, though not all of them. Of approximately 39,000 clones in the sample, 94% were seen once. What was sequenced was peripheral blood. The source is a human donor with active COVID-19. The donor label of this sample is uncertain. Each CDR3 is given with its conserved first and last residue. The D gene is left open where the match is weak. Clone size is stated in some rows and not others, as once, few, many or a class when expanded.

abundance: -; j_gene: TRBJ2-3; v_gene: TRBV10-1; d_gene: TRBD1; CDR3nt: TGCGCCAGCAGTGCGGGACAGGGGGCCGAAGATACGCAGTATTTT; CDR3aa: CASSAGQGAEDTQYF
abundance: -; j_gene: TRBJ2-1; v_gene: TRBV14; d_gene: -; CDR3nt: TGTGCCAGCAGCCAAGATAGGGACTTCAATGAGCAGTTCTTC; CDR3aa: CASSQDRDFNEQFF
abundance: -; j_gene: TRBJ1-5; v_gene: TRBV4-1; d_gene: -; CDR3nt: TGCGCCAGCAGCCAAGTGGCGGGGAGCAAGGATCAGCCCCAGCATTTT; CDR3aa: CASSQVAGSKDQPQHF
abundance: once; j_gene: TRBJ1-1; v_gene: TRBV5-6; d_gene: -; CDR3nt: TGTGCCAGCAGCCCTCTCGGGGGGGATCAGGGTGAAGCTTTCTTT; CDR3aa: CASSPLGGDQGEAFF
abundance: once; j_gene: TRBJ2-1; v_gene: TRBV7-9; d_gene: -; CDR3nt: TGTGCCAGCAGCCCGGGACTTAGCTCCTACAATGAGCAGTTCTTC; CDR3aa: CASSPGLSSYNEQFF
abundance: -; j_gene: TRBJ2-5; v_gene: TRBV27; d_gene: -; CDR3nt: TGTGCCAGCAGTCGCAGTATCTCCGAGACCCAGTACTTC; CDR3aa: CASSRSISETQYF
abundance: -; j_gene: TRBJ2-3; v_gene: TRBV6-4; d_gene: TRBD2; CDR3nt: TGTGCCAGCAGTTTCGGGGGGACTTACACAGATACGCAGTATTTT; CDR3aa: CASSFGGTYTDTQYF
abundance: -; j_gene: TRBJ2-3; v_gene: TRBV29-1; d_gene: TRBD1; CDR3nt: TGCAGCGTCGACAGGGGGTGGACAGATACGCAGTATTTT; CDR3aa: CSVDRGWTDTQYF
abundance: once; j_gene: TRBJ2-1; v_gene: TRBV10-3; d_gene: TRBD1; CDR3nt: TGTGCCATCAGAAGTCCCGGGACAGGGGACAATGAGCAGTTCTTC; CDR3aa: CAIRSPGTGDNEQFF
abundance: -; j_gene: TRBJ1-1; v_gene: TRBV18; d_gene: -; CDR3nt: TGTGCCAGCTTTCAAGTGGTCGGGAGTACTGAAGCTTTCTTT; CDR3aa: CASFQVVGSTEAFF
abundance: -; j_gene: TRBJ1-1; v_gene: TRBV6-6; d_gene: -; CDR3nt: TGTGCCAGCAGTTCCATGGTCGGGACTGAAGCTTTCTTT; CDR3aa: CASSSMVGTEAFF